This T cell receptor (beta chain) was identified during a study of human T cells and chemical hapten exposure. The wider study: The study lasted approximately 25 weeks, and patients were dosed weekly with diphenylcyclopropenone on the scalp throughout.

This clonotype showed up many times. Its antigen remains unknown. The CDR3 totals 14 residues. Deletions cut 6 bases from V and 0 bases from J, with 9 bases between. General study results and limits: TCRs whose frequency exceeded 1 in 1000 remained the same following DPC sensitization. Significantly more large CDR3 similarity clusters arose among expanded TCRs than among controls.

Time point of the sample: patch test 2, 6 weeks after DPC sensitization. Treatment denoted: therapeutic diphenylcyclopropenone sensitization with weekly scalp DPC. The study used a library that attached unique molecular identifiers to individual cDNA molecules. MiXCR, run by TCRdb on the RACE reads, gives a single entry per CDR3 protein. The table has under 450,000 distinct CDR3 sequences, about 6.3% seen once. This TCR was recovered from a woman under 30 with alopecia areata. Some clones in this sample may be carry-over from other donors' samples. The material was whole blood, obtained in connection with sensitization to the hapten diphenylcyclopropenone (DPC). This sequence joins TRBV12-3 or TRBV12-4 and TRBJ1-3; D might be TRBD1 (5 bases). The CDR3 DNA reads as TGTGCCAGCAGGGTAGACAGCTCTGGAAACACCATATATTTT. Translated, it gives CASRVDSSGNTIYF.